The clone carrying this T cell receptor beta chain has only a few counts. Its specificity is not known. This CDR3 has 15 residues. V dropped 5 bases and J dropped 0 bases, with 12 bases sitting between them. In making TCR beta libraries, quantitative 5'-RACE with molecular barcodes was used. MiXCR, applied by TCRdb to the 5' RACE reads, yields one record per CDR3 protein. The sample has hundreds of thousands of distinct CDR3 sequences; about an eighth are singletons. This sample was taken from a study of CD8 T cells in ankylosing spondylitis. Whole-study results and caveats: Apparently characteristic of ankylosing spondylitis blood was a TCR beta motif (eight highly homologous variants). Disease-linked clones were CD8+ and relatively rare in peripheral blood. Matched synovial fluid from ankylosing spondylitis patients was reported to be enriched for disease-linked clones. In the blood and synovial fluid of reactive arthritis, some motif variants had been previously reported.

Sequenced sample: blood, either unsorted or a sorted T cell fraction (not recorded which). This sequence was found in a male donor with ankylosing spondylitis. The chain carries TRBV12-3 or TRBV12-4 and TRBJ2-3, with D perhaps TRBD1 or TRBD2 (7 bases each). The CDR3 DNA sequence: TGTGCCAGCAGTCCTCAGGGGGGGAGCACAGATACGCAGTATTTT. It codes for CASSPQGGSTDTQYF.